A single sample is the source of the 6 T cell receptor beta chains below, sequenced in a study of spatial heterogeneity in lung cancer. Time point indicated: blood at routine non-recurrence follow-up after resection. TCRdb reprocessed the 5' RACE reads with MiXCR, giving one entry per CDR3 protein. The data contain tens of thousands of distinct CDR3 sequences, around 9.7% of them seen just once; the ten biggest clones take up 20% to 25%. Source: PBMCs, taken at follow-up. The receptors come from a male donor with early-stage non-small cell lung cancer.

This clonotype was recorded many times. The chain employs TRBV6-5 and TRBJ2-7; 7 nucleotides agree with TRBD1. The CDR3 is 14 amino acids. Germline assignment: CDR1 MNHEY and CDR2 SVGAGI. V lost 4 bases, J lost 0 bases, and 3 bases stayed unmatched. CDR3 nucleotide sequence: TGTGCCAGCAGTTTGACAGGGAGCTCCTACGAGCAGTACTTC. Its translation: CASSLTGSSYEQYF.

The CDR3 coding sequence is TGTGCCATCAGTGAGGGTGTGACAACTAATCAGCCCCAGCATTTT. Protein product: CAISEGVTTNQPQHF. The V and J genes are TRBV10-3 and TRBJ1-5; D remains unclear. Trimming took 2 bases from V and 4 from J, leaving 12 bases between them. The germline V gene has CDR1 ENHRY and CDR2 SYGVKD. The CDR3 spans 15 residues.

The chain links TRBV29-1 to TRBJ2-3; D gene unclear. The CDR3 covers 13 residues. Trimming stripped 6 bases from V and 0 bases from J, with 10 bases between. Germline V lookup: CDR1 SQVTM, CDR2 ANQGSEA. The CDR3 spells CSVGRQSTDTQYF. The CDR3 region has the DNA TGCAGCGTCGGACGCCAAAGCACAGATACGCAGTATTTT.

There are a few counts of this clonotype. The rearrangement joins TRBV4-3 to TRBJ2-5, with D perhaps assigned TRBD1 or TRBD2 (5 bases each). The CDR3 is 16 amino acids. Per the germline V gene, CDR1 is LGHNA and CDR2 is YSLEER. With 2 bases removed from V and 5 bases from J, the gap between germline ends came to 18 bases. The CDR3 here is CASSQSYGAVGETQYF. The CDR3 coding sequence is TGCGCCAGCAGCCAATCCTACGGGGCAGTCGGGGAGACCCAGTACTTC.

This clonotype was observed a handful of times. V usage is TRBV25-1 and J usage is TRBJ1-5; 7 bases fit TRBD1. V dropped 4 bases and J dropped 5; count of bases not matched to a gene: 2. Germline V gives CDR1 MGHDK, CDR2 SYGVNS. The CDR3 is 13 residues long. CDR3 DNA sequence: TGTGCCAGCAGTGGCAGGGGGGATCAGCCCCAGCATTTT. It translates to CASSGRGDQPQHF.

This clonotype was picked up a small number of times. The chain recombines TRBV18 with TRBJ2-5; 7 bases map to TRBD2. Germline lookup yields CDR1 KGHSH and CDR2 LQKENI. V was pared by 0 bases and J by 2 bases, with 3 bases of the junction left unmatched. The CDR3 runs 15 residues. The DNA for the CDR3 is TGTGCCAGCTCACCACCGAGCGGGGTTCAAGAGACCCAGTACTTC. This translates into CASSPPSGVQETQYF.